This entry features one TCR beta chain sequence. The data stem from a study of blood T cell repertoires in COVID-19. As handled by the study authors: Nucleated cell number was recorded as an estimate derived from reference gene primer amplification. The assay was immunoSEQ multiplex PCR, and TCRdb's table has in-frame clones only and misses some. The DNA was the basis for D and trimming; V, J and clone size are from that table. This table has approximately 300,000 clones, 90% appearing once. V trimming: 6 bases; J trimming: 7 bases; junction bases outside the gene matches: 7. In germline, CDR1 is MNHEY, CDR2 SVGAGI. The CDR3 runs to 14 residues.

Sequencing used peripheral blood. The TCR comes from a woman aged 40 to 49 with acute or convalescent COVID-19. The rearrangement links TRBV6-5 to TRBJ1-1; 11 positions agree with TRBD1. The CDR3 region is CASSPGTGGYEAFF. Here the CDR3 DNA reads TGTGCCAGCAGCCCCGGGACAGGGGGTTATGAAGCTTTCTTT.